The 27 T cell receptor beta chains reported below all come from one sample, sequenced in a study of T cell changes during pregnancy in multiple sclerosis. TCRdb keeps only in-frame clones here, not all; method: immunoSEQ multiplex PCR. The table has about 51,000 clones, under 95% seen once. The sequenced sample was CD8+ T cells from peripheral blood mononuclear cells, obtained in the second trimester of pregnancy. The receptors stem from a female donor with multiple sclerosis, enrolled in a pregnancy study.

The CDR3 region is CASSDSPRDRENGYTF. CDR3 sequence (DNA): TGTGCCAGCAGTGACTCCCCGCGCGACAGGGAGAATGGCTACACCTTC. The rearrangement links TRBV6-4 to TRBJ1-2, with TRBD1 matching 7 bases. V was pared by 0 bases and J by 6 bases, with 10 bases of the junction left unmatched. CDR3 length: 16 amino acids. CDR1 is MRHNA and CDR2 is SNTAGT in the germline V gene.

The rearrangement joins TRBV7-9 to TRBJ1-2; 9 bases fit TRBD1. Germline CDR1 and CDR2: SEHNR and FQNEAQ (reference sequence). CDR3 length: 15 residues. V trimming: 5 bases; J trimming: 3 bases; junction bases outside the gene matches: 7. The CDR3 loop reads CASSPLGQGDYGYTF. The CDR3 DNA is TGTGCCAGCAGCCCCCTGGGACAGGGCGACTATGGCTACACCTTC. The entire variable domain, with the rest obtained from reference TRBV7-9 and TRBJ1-2, is as follows: DTGVSQNPRHKITKRGQNVTFRCDPISEHNRLYWYRQTLGQGPEFLTYFQNEAQLEKSRLLSDRFSAERPKGSFSTLEIQRTEQGDSAMYLCASSPLGQGDYGYTFGSGTRLTVV.

The CDR3 DNA follows: TGTGCCGGCCTTGGGTCGGACAGGATCTACGAGCAGTACTTC. Translated: CAGLGSDRIYEQYF. The rearrangement links TRBV6-1 to TRBJ2-7, with 7 bases lining up with TRBD1. V dropped 11 bases and J dropped 3; count of bases not matched to a gene: 13. Germline assignment: CDR1 MNHNS and CDR2 SASEGT. CDR3 length: 14 amino acids.

In this sample, this clone is medium-sized. This sequence joins TRBV19 and TRBJ2-1; no firm D call. CDR3 length: 13 residues. The V end lost 4 bases, the J end lost 6 bases, and 10 bases lay between the germline ends. Looked up from germline, CDR1 is LNHDA and CDR2 is SQIVND (reference sequence). The CDR3 spells CASSSGDRNEQFF. CDR3 sequence (DNA): TGTGCCAGTAGTAGCGGAGACCGCAATGAGCAGTTCTTC.

This chain links TRBV4-1 with TRBJ1-1, with a possible D match to TRBD1 (6 bases). The CDR3 runs to 12 residues. Germline V lookup: CDR1 MGHRA, CDR2 YSYEKL. With 8 bases removed from V and 10 bases from J, the gap between germline ends came to 17 bases. CDR3 nucleotide sequence: TGCGCCAGCGGGGGGGACACAAGAGGAGCTTTCTTT. This translates into CASGGDTRGAFF.

This sequence joins TRBV29-1 and TRBJ2-1, with a tentative D call TRBD2 (6 bases). Trimming cost V 5 bases and J 4 bases, with 21 bases left between them. Germline V gives CDR1 SQVTM, CDR2 ANQGSEA. The CDR3 is 16 amino acids. The CDR3 protein is CSVTTRDGSPYNEQFF. CDR3 in DNA: TGCAGCGTTACGACCCGGGACGGGAGCCCATACAATGAGCAGTTCTTC.

The chain combines TRBV13 with TRBJ1-1, with D unclear. The length of the CDR3 is 14 residues. V gave up 1 base and J gave up 0 bases, with 6 bases separating them. Germline CDR1 PRHDT, CDR2 FYEKMQ (reference sequence). The CDR3 DNA is TGTGCCAGCAGCTTAGCGTCCCTGAACACTGAAGCTTTCTTT. Translated: CASSLASLNTEAFF.

The gene calls are TRBV11-2 and TRBJ2-7, with 7 bases fitting TRBD1. Germline lookup yields CDR1 SGHAT and CDR2 FQNNGV. This CDR3 contains 16 residues. The V and J ends lost 2 bases and 4 bases, in that order; junction bases with no gene match: 11. DNA for the CDR3: TGTGCCAGCAGCTTAAGGGGGCACTCACCCTTTTACGAGCAGTACTTC. Protein sequence: CASSLRGHSPFYEQYF.

The gene calls are TRBV7-9 and TRBJ2-7, with TRBD1 identical over 7 bases. Losses at the gene ends were 2 bases for V and 2 bases for J; bases not matched to a gene: 3. The CDR3 is made up of 14 amino acids. Germline lookup yields CDR1 SEHNR and CDR2 FQNEAQ (reference sequence). The CDR3 DNA reads as TGTGCCAGCAGCTTAAGGACAGGCACCTACGAGCAGTACTTC. Its protein is CASSLRTGTYEQYF.

The chain recombines TRBV7-6 with TRBJ1-2; 10 bases agree with TRBD1. The CDR3 extends over 14 amino acids. CDR1 and CDR2 from the germline V gene are SGHVS and FNYEAQ. The V and J ends lost 4 bases and 4 bases, in that order; junction bases with no gene match: 3. CDR3 sequence (DNA): TGTGCCAGCAGCTGGGACAGGGGAGGCTATGGCTACACCTTC. Its protein product is CASSWDRGGYGYTF.

Written as DNA, the CDR3 is TGTGCCAGTAGTCCTCAAGCGGCCTACGAGCAGTACTTC. This sequence encodes CASSPQAAYEQYF. The V and J genes are TRBV19 and TRBJ2-7, with D maybe TRBD2 (5 bases). Trimming removed 5 bases at V and 2 bases at J, with 10 bases between. Looked up from germline, CDR1 is LNHDA and CDR2 is SQIVND (reference sequence). The CDR3 totals 13 residues.

The genes are TRBV2 and TRBJ2-1, with TRBD1 matching over 12 bases. Trimming at V came to 7 bases and at J to 7 bases, leaving 5 bases not matched to a gene. CDR1 and CDR2 (germline): SNHLY, FYNNEI. The CDR3 has 14 amino acids. CDR3 sequence: CASKGQGAGNEQFF. DNA of the CDR3: TGTGCCAGCAAGGGACAGGGGGCAGGGAATGAGCAGTTCTTC.

In this sample, this clone turned up once. The chain couples TRBV7-2 to TRBJ2-7; 10 bases agree with TRBD1. This CDR3 region has 15 residues. V trimming: 3 bases; J trimming: 3 bases; junction bases outside the gene matches: 5. The germline gives CDR1 SGHTA, CDR2 FQGNSA. The CDR3 sequence is CASSLPGQGIYEQYF. In DNA, the CDR3 is TGTGCCAGCAGCTTGCCGGGACAGGGGATCTACGAGCAGTACTTC.

V usage is TRBV28 and J usage is TRBJ2-1; the match to TRBD2 covers 9 bases. The CDR3 has 16 residues. V lost 7 bases, J lost 9 bases, and 16 bases stayed unmatched. Germline CDR1 and CDR2: MDHEN and SYDVKM. CDR3 loop: CASTPEVRGGPREQFF. Written as DNA, the CDR3 is TGTGCCAGCACCCCGGAGGTGCGGGGGGGCCCCCGTGAGCAGTTCTTC.

In DNA, the CDR3 is TGCGCCAGCAGTCAACTCAGGGGGCCCGGGGCCAACGTCCTGACTTTC. As protein: CASSQLRGPGANVLTF. This chain uses TRBV23-1 with TRBJ2-6, with 8 nucleotides matching TRBD1. TRBV23-1 is classed as an ORF, of uncertain function. The CDR3 consists of 16 residues. The V gene end was trimmed by 2 bases and the J gene end by 4 bases; junction bases not matched to a gene: 4.

The V call is TRBV9, the J call TRBJ2-3, with 8 bases that match TRBD1. The germline gives CDR1 SGDLS, CDR2 YYNGEE. The CDR3 extends over 16 amino acids. Germline trimming cut 0 bases from V and 1 base from J; bases unmatched to any gene: 4. The CDR3 reads CASSVGQGLGTDTQYF. The CDR3 nucleotides read TGTGCCAGCAGCGTAGGACAGGGGCTCGGCACAGATACGCAGTATTTT.

The chain is built from TRBV4-3 and TRBJ2-7; TRBD1 matches 8 bases. Per the germline V gene, CDR1 is LGHNA and CDR2 is YSLEER. The CDR3 is made up of 15 amino acids. The J segment lost 4 bases and the V segment lost 5 bases, leaving 10 bases of the junction unmatched. The CDR3 sequence is CASSASPGGLYEQYF. CDR3 nucleotide sequence: TGCGCCAGCAGCGCTTCGCCAGGGGGCTTGTACGAGCAGTACTTC.

The chain is built from TRBV9 and TRBJ1-2; 10 bases are shared with TRBD1. The V gene's germline CDR1 is SGDLS and CDR2 YYNGEE. Unmatched junction bases numbered 3, after V lost 0 bases and J lost 1 base. The CDR3 is 16 residues long. This CDR3 reads CASSVGGQGHNYGYTF. The CDR3 DNA follows: TGTGCCAGCAGCGTAGGGGGACAGGGGCATAACTATGGCTACACCTTC.

The chain couples TRBV2 to TRBJ1-5; D uncertain. V lost 2 bases and J lost 0, with 11 bases in between. There are 16 residues in the CDR3. CDR1 is SNHLY and CDR2 is FYNNEI in the germline V gene. CDR3 residues: CASSESGPHSNQPQHF. The CDR3 DNA sequence: TGTGCCAGCAGTGAAAGCGGTCCCCATAGCAATCAGCCCCAGCATTTT.

The chain has TRBV4-3 and TRBJ2-7; 8 bases are a match to TRBD1. The CDR3 contains 15 residues. The ends lost 3 bases at V and 4 bases at J; junction bases unmatched: 8. Germline V gene data show CDR1 as LGHNA and CDR2 as YSLEER. The DNA of the CDR3 is TGCGCCAGCAGCCACTACGGGACAGGACCTTACGAGCAGTACTTC. The encoded protein is CASSHYGTGPYEQYF.

V gene TRBV30 combines with J gene TRBJ1-2; 7 bases map to TRBD1. The CDR3 has 14 amino acids. Germline CDR1 GTSNPN, CDR2 SVGIG (reference sequence). V trimming: 1 base; J trimming: 8 bases; junction bases outside the gene matches: 10. The CDR3 bases are TGTGCCTGGAGTGAGGACAGGACCACTCGGGGCTACACCTTC. Protein product: CAWSEDRTTRGYTF.

This sequence joins TRBV6-4 and TRBJ1-5; 9 nucleotides align to TRBD1. Looked up from germline, CDR1 is MRHNA and CDR2 is SNTAGT. Losses at the gene ends were 8 bases for V and 5 bases for J; bases not matched to a gene: 7. The CDR3 length is 14 residues. In DNA, the CDR3 is TGTGCCAGCCTGGGACAGGGCTTTGATCAGCCCCAGCATTTT. Residues: CASLGQGFDQPQHF.

The chain employs TRBV5-4 and TRBJ2-7; 8 nucleotides match TRBD2. Trimming cost V 2 bases and J 0 bases; bases outside gene matches: 7. This CDR3 has 16 residues. CDR1 and CDR2 (germline): SGHNT, YYREEE (reference sequence). The CDR3 region is CASSFPGAGASYEQYF. The CDR3 DNA is TGTGCCAGCAGCTTCCCAGGAGCGGGGGCCTCCTACGAGCAGTACTTC.

To note about this clone: An end of the junction does not agree with germline; a read error may underlie this. The rearrangement uses TRBV5-4 and TRBJ2-6; D might be TRBD1 (5 bases). CDR1 SGHNT and CDR2 YYREEE come from the germline V gene (reference sequence). The CDR3 spans 16 residues. The CDR3 DNA reads as TGCGCCAGCAGCCAAGGGGAATCCTCTGGGGCCAACGTCCTGACTTTC. This codes for CASSQGESSGANVLTF.

CDR3 sequence (DNA): TGTGCCAGTAGTATAAAGCACAGGGGGAACAATGAGCAGTTCTTC. Translated, it gives CASSIKHRGNNEQFF. J is TRBJ2-1 and V is TRBV19, with 8 bases that match TRBD1. The CDR3 sequence is 15 residues long. The V and J ends lost 2 bases and 5 bases, in that order; junction bases with no gene match: 5. Germline V CDR1 and CDR2: LNHDA, SQIVND (reference sequence).

The chain uses TRBV4-1 and TRBJ1-5; weak D call: TRBD1 (6 bases). Trimming pared 0 bases from V and 8 bases from J, leaving 20 bases between. The CDR3 is 17 amino acids. Germline CDR1 and CDR2: MGHRA and YSYEKL. The CDR3 region has the DNA TGCGCCAGCAGCCAAGATTCGCTAGTTCAGGGGAGTGAGCCCCAGCATTTT. This translates into CASSQDSLVQGSEPQHF.

This chain joins TRBV9 and TRBJ2-7; the match to TRBD1 covers 8 bases. Germline CDR1 SGDLS, CDR2 YYNGEE. The CDR3 is 14 amino acids. V shed 4 bases, J shed 5 bases, and the junction held 8 bases outside the gene matches. The CDR3 spells CASSPLDRVNEQYF. The DNA of the CDR3 is TGTGCCAGCAGCCCTTTGGACAGGGTTAACGAGCAGTACTTC.